One and the same sample provided the 26 T cell receptor beta chains below, sequenced in a study of neurological immune-mediated disorders. TCRdb ran MiXCR on the 5' RACE reads and lists one entry per CDR3 protein. The sample holds 20,000 or so distinct CDR3 sequences; about 16% are singletons and the top ten take roughly 15%. The sample consisted of PBMCs. The receptors were sampled from a female donor with HTLV-1-associated myelopathy (HAM/TSP).

In this sample, this clonotype turned up many times. This sequence joins TRBV7-6 and TRBJ1-1; possibly TRBD1 for D (6 bases). Trimming shortened V by 0 bases and J by 9 bases, and 17 bases separated the two germline ends. This CDR3 spans 15 amino acids. CDR1 and CDR2 (germline): SGHVS, FNYEAQ. The CDR3 DNA is TGTGCCAGCAGCTTAGCGCGGACAGCTGAGTCTCAAGCTTTCTTT. This translates into CASSLARTAESQAFF.

The chain employs TRBV5-1 and TRBJ2-1; D not certain. Trimming left V 4 bases short and J 4 bases short, with 18 bases between. Germline assignment: CDR1 SGHRS and CDR2 YFSETQ. This CDR3 has 16 residues. CDR3 loop: CASSLPFSAEYNEQFF. DNA of the CDR3: TGCGCCAGCAGCCTACCTTTTTCGGCGGAATACAATGAGCAGTTCTTC.

At least ten counts were recorded for this clonotype. The chain joins TRBV21-1 to TRBJ2-1; TRBD1, the D gene given by the table, was not confirmed from the DNA. TRBV21-1 constitutes a pseudogene. The CDR3 extends over 16 amino acids. CDR3 loop: CASSKAGGPPYNEQFF. Written as DNA, the CDR3 is TGTGCCAGCAGCAAGGCGGGGGGGCCCCCCTACAATGAGCAGTTCTTC.

Many counts were recorded for this clonotype. The chain couples TRBV20-1 to TRBJ2-3; TRBD2 aligns across 10 bases. Looked up from germline, CDR1 is DFQATT and CDR2 is SNEGSKA (reference sequence). Trimming removed 4 bases from V and 4 bases from J; junction bases left unmatched: 5. CDR3 length: 14 amino acids. CDR3 in amino acids: CSANSGGAADTQYF. The CDR3 DNA follows: TGCAGTGCTAACAGCGGGGGGGCCGCAGATACGCAGTATTTT.

This clonotype was seen repeatedly, ten times or more. This rearrangement joins TRBV6-2 or TRBV6-3 to TRBJ2-4; 7 nucleotides match TRBD2. The CDR3 contains 17 residues. CDR1 and CDR2 from the germline V gene are MNHEY and SVGEGT. The ends lost 6 bases at V and 3 bases at J; junction bases unmatched: 14. The chain's CDR3 is CASRKITGGTVKNIQYF. Here the CDR3 DNA reads TGTGCCAGCAGGAAGATTACCGGGGGGACCGTCAAAAACATTCAGTACTTC.

In regard to this clonotype: Given a much more abundant clone one base away, this may be a read error. This rearrangement joins TRBV5-5 to TRBJ2-2; TRBD1 aligns across 7 bases. CDR1 SGHKS and CDR2 YYEKEE come from the germline V gene (reference sequence). The V and J ends lost 2 bases and 1 base, in that order; junction bases with no gene match: 8. CDR3 length: 17 residues. CDR3: CASSLLQGLMNTGELFF. CDR3 nucleotide sequence: TGTGCCAGCAGCTTACTACAGGGGCTGATGAACACCGGGGAGCTGTTTTTT.

This clonotype was seen ten or more times. V is TRBV6-1 and J is TRBJ2-7; tentatively, D is TRBD1 (6 bases). V lost 6 bases to trimming and J lost 12 bases, with 18 bases between them. This CDR3 comprises 12 residues. Germline loops: CDR1 MNHNS, CDR2 SASEGT. CDR3: CASSGQWNRRYF. The CDR3 bases are TGTGCCAGCAGCGGACAGTGGAACCGTAGGTACTTC.

This clonotype is classed as medium-sized. The V gene is TRBV20-1, the J gene TRBJ2-1; the D is unclear. CDR1 is DFQATT, CDR2 SNEGSKA, per germline (reference sequence). The CDR3 extends over 11 amino acids. The V and J ends lost 6 bases and 4 bases respectively, with 7 bases between them. CDR3 bases: TGCAGTGCGGAAAGGTACAATGAGCAGTTCTTC. It specifies CSAERYNEQFF.

V is TRBV20-1 and J is TRBJ1-2; unclear D gene. V shed 0 bases and J shed 14 bases, with 13 bases lying between them. Germline V gene lookup returns CDR1 DFQATT and CDR2 SNEGSKA (reference sequence). The CDR3 is 11 residues long. CDR3 sequence reads: CSARDLESETF. The CDR3 nucleotides read TGCAGTGCTAGAGATCTGGAGAGTGAGACCTTC.

This clonotype was seen ten or more times. CDR3 amino acids: CASSPANEQFF. The CDR3 region has the DNA TGTGCCAGCAGCCCAGCAAATGAGCAGTTCTTC. The chain has TRBV6-6 and TRBJ2-1; D remains unclear. V lost 6 bases to trimming and J lost 7 bases, with 7 bases between them. Germline CDR1 and CDR2: MNHNY and SVGAGI (reference sequence). This CDR3 contains 11 residues.

This clonotype was seen at least ten times. This sequence joins TRBV20-1 and TRBJ1-6; TRBD1 is a possible D gene (5 bases). Trimming left V 7 bases short and J 0 bases short, with 13 bases between. The CDR3 length is 15 residues. Per the germline V gene, CDR1 is DFQATT and CDR2 is SNEGSKA (reference sequence). The CDR3 sequence is CSGQQGSSYNSPLHF. For the CDR3, the DNA is TGCAGTGGGCAGCAGGGAAGCTCCTATAATTCACCCCTCCACTTT.

The table lists this clonotype with many counts. The rearrangement links TRBV20-1 to TRBJ1-1; 7 bases match TRBD1. Per the germline V gene, CDR1 is DFQATT and CDR2 is SNEGSKA (reference sequence). Losses at the gene ends were 5 bases for V and 4 bases for J; bases not matched to a gene: 7. The CDR3 runs 13 residues. The CDR3 here is CSAETGRVTEAFF. The CDR3 DNA reads as TGCAGTGCTGAGACAGGGAGGGTCACTGAAGCTTTCTTT.

This clonotype appeared a few times. The chain joins TRBV5-4 to TRBJ1-1, with D perhaps TRBD1 (5 bases). In germline, CDR1 is SGHNT, CDR2 YYREEE (reference sequence). The CDR3 has 14 amino acids. Trimming cost V 4 bases and J 3 bases, with 13 bases left between them. As DNA, the CDR3 is TGTGCCAGCAGCAGAACAGGAAAGGACACTGAAGCTTTCTTT. Protein product: CASSRTGKDTEAFF.

This clonotype was detected many times. The J gene is TRBJ2-6, the V gene TRBV11-2, with D tentatively TRBD2 (6 bases). V was shortened by 5 bases and J by 1 base, with 18 bases between the two germline ends. This CDR3 comprises 18 residues. CDR1 and CDR2 (germline): SGHAT, FQNNGV. The DNA of the CDR3 is TGTGCCAGCAGCCCCGGGGGAAGGGTCTCGTCTGGGGCCAACGTCCTGACTTTC. Encoded protein: CASSPGGRVSSGANVLTF.

This clonotype came up many times. The chain has TRBV12-3 or TRBV12-4 and TRBJ1-3; possible D gene TRBD1, 6 bases. The CDR3 runs 14 residues. Trimming took off 2 bases at V and 2 bases at J, with 7 bases between the two ends. For the CDR3, the DNA is TGTGCCAGCAGTTTATGGACAGCTGGAAACACCATATATTTT. It specifies CASSLWTAGNTIYF.

This clonotype was seen at least ten times. V usage is TRBV12-3 or TRBV12-4 and J usage is TRBJ2-3; TRBD2 matches 8 bases. V dropped 4 bases and J dropped 6; count of bases not matched to a gene: 15. The CDR3 consists of 17 residues. DNA for the CDR3: TGTGCCAGCAGTTCCTCGGGAGGGAGCGGGGCGCGGGATACGCAGTATTTT. Protein sequence: CASSSSGGSGARDTQYF.

This clonotype was observed at least ten times. The chain is built from TRBV3-1 and TRBJ2-5, with D uncertain. The CDR3 sequence is 15 residues long. CDR1 is LGHDT, CDR2 YNNKEL, per germline (reference sequence). Trimming pared 1 base from V and 5 bases from J, leaving 14 bases between. The CDR3 bases are TGTGCCAGCAGCCAAGTGACCGGGTTCCAGGAGACCCAGTACTTC. The encoded protein is CASSQVTGFQETQYF.

Ten or more counts support this clonotype. J is TRBJ1-5 and V is TRBV6-1; no clear D. The CDR3 totals 12 residues. V gave up 7 bases and J gave up 5 bases, with 9 bases separating them. CDR1 is MNHNS and CDR2 is SASEGT in the germline V gene. The CDR3 bases are TGTGCCAGCACCAGTCTTTATCAGCCCCAGCATTTT. Encoded protein: CASTSLYQPQHF.

This chain joins TRBV20-1 and TRBJ2-7, with 8 positions matching TRBD1. This CDR3 comprises 14 residues. The V gene end was trimmed by 4 bases and the J gene end by 5 bases; junction bases not matched to a gene: 10. Germline V gene lookup returns CDR1 DFQATT and CDR2 SNEGSKA (reference sequence). The CDR3 sequence is CSAMPRTGSNEQYF. DNA for the CDR3: TGCAGTGCTATGCCACGGACAGGGAGTAACGAGCAGTACTTC.

This clonotype occurred many times. V usage is TRBV20-1 and J usage is TRBJ2-1, with 7 nucleotides matching TRBD2. J was trimmed by 0 bases and V by 5 bases; bases with no gene match: 4. The CDR3 covers 14 residues. CDR1 is DFQATT and CDR2 is SNEGSKA in the germline V gene (reference sequence). The CDR3 DNA reads as TGCAGTGCTCCCGGACTAGTCTCCTACAATGAGCAGTTCTTC. Its protein is CSAPGLVSYNEQFF.

This clonotype occurred many times. The DNA for the CDR3 is TGCAGTGCTAGAGATCCTCGGAGGACAGCCCAAGTTACGCAGTATTTT. This translates into CSARDPRRTAQVTQYF. V is TRBV20-1 and J is TRBJ2-3, with D possibly being TRBD1 (6 bases). The germline V gene has CDR1 DFQATT and CDR2 SNEGSKA (reference sequence). This CDR3 has 16 amino acids. Trimming shortened V by 0 bases and J by 8 bases, and 21 bases separated the two germline ends.

The V gene is TRBV6-2 or TRBV6-3, the J gene TRBJ2-5; 14 bases align to TRBD2. The CDR3 sequence is 17 residues long. The germline CDR1 and CDR2 sequences are MNHEY and SVGEGT. V shed 6 bases, J shed 5 bases, and the junction held 11 bases outside the gene matches. The chain's CDR3 is CASRSAGTSGSMETQYF. CDR3 DNA sequence: TGTGCCAGCAGATCCGCCGGGACTAGCGGGAGTATGGAGACCCAGTACTTC.

This clonotype was detected many times. The V and J genes are TRBV7-6 and TRBJ2-3, with D maybe TRBD1 (5 bases). V lost 2 bases and J 7 bases, leaving 13 bases between the germline ends. CDR1 and CDR2 (germline): SGHVS, FNYEAQ. This CDR3 is 14 amino acids long. The CDR3 spells CASSLTGAGNTQYF. The CDR3 nucleotides are TGTGCCAGCAGCTTAACAGGAGCCGGTAATACGCAGTATTTT.

In this sample, this clonotype turned up a few times. The DNA of the CDR3 is TGTGCCAGCAGTGAAGCGGGGGGGACCGGGGAGCTGTTTTTT. Translated: CASSEAGGTGELFF. This rearrangement joins TRBV6-1 to TRBJ2-2; 7 bases are shared with TRBD2. The germline gives CDR1 MNHNS, CDR2 SASEGT. With 0 bases clipped from V and 5 bases from J, the junction kept 0 bases outside the gene matches. This CDR3 has 14 residues.

At least ten counts were recorded for this clonotype. This rearrangement joins TRBV24-1 to TRBJ2-1; no reliable D call. V lost 4 bases and J 5 bases, leaving 5 bases between the germline ends. This CDR3 has 12 amino acids. Germline V gives CDR1 KGHDR, CDR2 SFDVKD. CDR3 sequence (DNA): TGTGCCACCAGTGAACGCGACAATGAGCAGTTCTTC. It yields the protein CATSERDNEQFF.

This clonotype came up many times. The rearrangement links TRBV6-5 to TRBJ1-5, with a weak D call TRBD1 (5 bases). Between the trimmed V and J ends, which lost 5 bases and 11 bases, there was a span of 10 bases. The CDR3 spans 11 residues. CDR1 MNHEY and CDR2 SVGAGI come from the germline V gene. The CDR3 DNA reads as TGTGCCAGCAGTAACGGGGGAGCCCAGCATTTT. It translates to CASSNGGAQHF.